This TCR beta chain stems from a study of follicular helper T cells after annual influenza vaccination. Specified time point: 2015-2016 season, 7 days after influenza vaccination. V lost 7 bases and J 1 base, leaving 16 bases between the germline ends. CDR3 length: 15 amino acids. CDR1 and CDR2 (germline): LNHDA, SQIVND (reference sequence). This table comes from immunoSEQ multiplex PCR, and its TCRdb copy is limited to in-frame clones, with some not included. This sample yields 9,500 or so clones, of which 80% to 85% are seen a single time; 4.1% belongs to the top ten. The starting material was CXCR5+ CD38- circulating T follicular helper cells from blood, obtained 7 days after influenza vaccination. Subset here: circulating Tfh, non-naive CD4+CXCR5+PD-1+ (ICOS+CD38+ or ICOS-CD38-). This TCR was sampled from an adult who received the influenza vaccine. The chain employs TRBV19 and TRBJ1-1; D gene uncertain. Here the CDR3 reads CASTHYPMWNTEAFF. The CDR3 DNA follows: TGTGCCAGTACCCACTACCCAATGTGGAACACTGAAGCTTTCTTT.